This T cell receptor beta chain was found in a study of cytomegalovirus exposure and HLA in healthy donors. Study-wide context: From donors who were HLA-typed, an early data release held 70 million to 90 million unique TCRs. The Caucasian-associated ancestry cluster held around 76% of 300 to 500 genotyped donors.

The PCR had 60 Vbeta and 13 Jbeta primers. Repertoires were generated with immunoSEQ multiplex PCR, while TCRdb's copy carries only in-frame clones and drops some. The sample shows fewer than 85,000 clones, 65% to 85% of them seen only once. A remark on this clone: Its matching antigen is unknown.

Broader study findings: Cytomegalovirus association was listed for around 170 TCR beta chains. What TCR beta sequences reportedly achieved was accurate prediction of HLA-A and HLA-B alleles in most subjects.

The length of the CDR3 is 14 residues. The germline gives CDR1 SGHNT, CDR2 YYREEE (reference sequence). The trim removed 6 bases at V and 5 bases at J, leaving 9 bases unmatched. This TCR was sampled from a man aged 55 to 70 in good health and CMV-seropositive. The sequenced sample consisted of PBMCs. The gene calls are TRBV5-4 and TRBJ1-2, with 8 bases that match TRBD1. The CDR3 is CASNSGGAGYGYTF. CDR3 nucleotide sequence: TGTGCCAGCAACTCAGGGGGCGCAGGGTATGGCTACACCTTC.